This passage covers 16 T cell receptor beta chains from one sample sequenced in a study of T cells in Graves' hyperthyroidism and ophthalmopathy. Authors of the study amplified TCR beta CDR3 regions from RNA transcripts. The HTBI primer set served for first-round RT-PCR of the TCR CDR3. TCRdb re-called the multiplex PCR reads with MiXCR, one entry per CDR3 protein. The data hold hundreds of thousands of distinct CDR3 sequences, with around 15% observed a single time. The source material was blood. The receptor set was obtained from a woman between 35 and 50 years old with Graves' ophthalmopathy.

This clonotype has more than one count but fewer than ten. The V and J genes are TRBV7-2 and TRBJ2-1; 10 positions match TRBD2. Germline loops: CDR1 SGHTA, CDR2 FQGNSA. This CDR3 contains 17 residues. The J segment lost 5 bases and the V segment lost 1 base, leaving 8 bases of the junction unmatched. As DNA, the CDR3 is TGTGCCAGCAGCTTAGGGCCTGGACTAGCGGAGCACAATGAGCAGTTCTTC. Encoded protein: CASSLGPGLAEHNEQFF.

This clonotype was observed a few times. The rearrangement links TRBV28 to TRBJ2-5, with 7 positions matching TRBD2. After removal of 2 bases from V and 4 bases from J, the junction contained 7 bases not matched to a gene. The CDR3 totals 15 residues. Looked up from germline, CDR1 is MDHEN and CDR2 is SYDVKM. The CDR3 region has the DNA TGTGCCAGCAGTTTAGGAGGGAGGGCCGGAGAGACCCAGTACTTC. This gives the protein CASSLGGRAGETQYF.

Worth noting for this clonotype: One base away lies a much larger clone, so this may be a sequencing read error. This rearrangement joins TRBV27 to TRBJ1-1; D gene ambiguous. The CDR3 is made up of 13 amino acids. Germline loops: CDR1 MNHEY, CDR2 SMNVEV (reference sequence). Trimming took off 0 bases at V and 3 bases at J, with 5 bases between the two ends. Here the CDR3 DNA reads TGTGCCAGCAGTTTATCAGACTACACTGAAGCTTTCTTT. Protein product: CASSLSDYTEAFF.

At least ten counts were recorded for this clonotype. The genes are TRBV2 and TRBJ1-1, with a tentative D call TRBD1 (6 bases). The CDR3 spans 14 residues. The germline V and J ends were trimmed by 5 bases and 7 bases, with 17 bases remaining between them. Looked up from germline, CDR1 is SNHLY and CDR2 is FYNNEI. This CDR3 is CASSRWGGAGEAFF. DNA for the CDR3: TGTGCCAGCAGTAGGTGGGGGGGGGCTGGTGAAGCTTTCTTT.

This clonotype was seen at least ten times. This chain links TRBV2 with TRBJ1-1, with D uncertain. V gave up 5 bases and J gave up 4 bases, with 8 bases separating them. CDR1 is SNHLY and CDR2 is FYNNEI in the germline V gene. The CDR3 has 12 amino acids. CDR3 sequence: CASSIETTEAFF. The CDR3 DNA sequence: TGTGCCAGCAGTATAGAGACCACTGAAGCTTTCTTT.

The chain couples TRBV9 to TRBJ1-2, with a possible D match to TRBD1 (5 bases). Germline CDR1 is SGDLS and CDR2 is YYNGEE. V gave up 3 bases and J gave up 1 base, with 16 bases separating them. This CDR3 is 16 amino acids long. CDR3 sequence: CASSATGTPINYGYTF. The CDR3, as DNA: TGTGCCAGCAGCGCCACCGGGACGCCAATTAACTATGGCTACACCTTC.

The table lists this clonotype with many counts. CDR3 sequence: CSARPQGGVGDTQYF. CDR3 DNA: TGCAGTGCTAGACCCCAGGGAGGAGTGGGAGATACGCAGTATTTT. The J gene is TRBJ2-3, the V gene TRBV20-1; possibly TRBD2 for D (6 bases). This CDR3 region has 15 residues. Per germline, CDR1 DFQATT and CDR2 SNEGSKA (reference sequence). Between the trimmed V and J ends, which lost 2 bases and 5 bases, there was a span of 17 bases.

This clonotype was seen many times. This chain connects TRBV28 to TRBJ2-4, with a weak D call TRBD1 (5 bases). Germline CDR1 and CDR2: MDHEN and SYDVKM. Trimming shortened V by 5 bases and J by 0 bases, and 8 bases separated the two germline ends. The CDR3 length is 14 residues. The CDR3 protein is CASSPDRAKNIQYF. In nucleotides, the CDR3 is TGTGCCAGCAGTCCCGACAGAGCCAAAAACATTCAGTACTTC.

The chain couples TRBV30 to TRBJ2-5; 14 nucleotides agree with TRBD2. Looked up from germline, CDR1 is GTSNPN and CDR2 is SVGIG (reference sequence). J lost 5 bases, V lost 3 bases, and 2 bases had no gene match. The CDR3 is made up of 14 amino acids. This CDR3 reads CAWRGTSGSETQYF. The CDR3 region has the DNA TGTGCCTGGAGGGGGACTAGCGGGAGCGAGACCCAGTACTTC.

This clonotype was counted between two and nine times. Here the CDR3 DNA reads TGTGCCAGCAGTTACTCGTGGGGGGGCTGGGAGCTGTTTTTT. Translating gives CASSYSWGGWELFF. The chain has TRBV6-5 and TRBJ2-2, with TRBD2 as a possible D gene (7 bases). The CDR3 totals 14 residues. CDR1 is MNHEY and CDR2 is SVGAGI in the germline V gene. Deletions cut 0 bases from V and 9 bases from J, with 11 bases between.

This clonotype was detected many times. The chain uses TRBV28 and TRBJ2-3, with D maybe TRBD2 (6 bases). Trimming took 5 bases from V and 0 from J, leaving 9 bases between them. In germline, CDR1 is MDHEN, CDR2 SYDVKM. The CDR3 spans 14 residues. The CDR3 is CASSDSGSTDTQYF. CDR3 DNA sequence: TGTGCCAGCAGTGATAGCGGCAGCACAGATACGCAGTATTTT. The variable domain in full, completed from reference TRBV28 and TRBJ2-3, reads DVKVTQSSRYLVKRTGEKVFLECVQDMDHENMFWYRQDPGLGLRLIYFSYDVKMKEKGDIPEGYSVSREKKERFSLILESASTNQTSMYLCASSDSGSTDTQYFGPGTRLTVL.

Ten or more counts support this clonotype. The chain links TRBV28 to TRBJ1-4, with D tentatively TRBD1 (5 bases). V was shortened by 4 bases and J by 2 bases, with 8 bases between the two germline ends. Germline CDR1 is MDHEN and CDR2 is SYDVKM. The CDR3 has 14 amino acids. The DNA of the CDR3 is TGTGCCAGCAGTTCCGGGGGGACTAATGAAAAACTGTTTTTT. Translation: CASSSGGTNEKLFF.

A few counts support this clonotype. V is TRBV2 and J is TRBJ2-2, with D possibly TRBD1 on 5 matching bases. CDR3 length: 16 amino acids. The germline V and J ends were trimmed by 3 bases and 2 bases, with 13 bases remaining between them. Germline V CDR1 and CDR2: SNHLY, FYNNEI. The CDR3 DNA follows: TGTGCCAGCAGTGAGGCTGGGGCGAAAAACACCGGGGAGCTGTTTTTT. It translates to CASSEAGAKNTGELFF.

This clonotype was counted many times. The J gene is TRBJ1-5, the V gene TRBV20-1; D is undetermined. The CDR3 spans 11 residues. V lost 5 bases and J lost 4, with 6 bases in between. Per germline, CDR1 DFQATT and CDR2 SNEGSKA (reference sequence). CDR3 DNA sequence: TGCAGTGCTGGCAAGAATCAGCCCCAGCATTTT. Its translation is CSAGKNQPQHF.

The table lists this clonotype with a few counts. V usage is TRBV4-1 and J usage is TRBJ1-1, with D tentatively TRBD1 (5 bases). CDR3 length: 18 amino acids. V lost 0 bases and J 4 bases, leaving 21 bases between the germline ends. Germline CDR1 is MGHRA and CDR2 is YSYEKL. This chain's CDR3 is CASSQDQERTLRGTEAFF. CDR3 in DNA: TGCGCCAGCAGCCAAGACCAGGAAAGGACACTCCGGGGCACTGAAGCTTTCTTT.

This clonotype was seen repeatedly, ten times or more. The V gene is TRBV18, the J gene TRBJ1-4; 7 bases match TRBD1. The CDR3 is 15 residues long. Germline CDR1 is KGHSH and CDR2 is LQKENI. V was clipped by 2 bases and J by 3 bases; unmatched bases: 3. In DNA form, the CDR3 reads TGTGCCAGCTCACCATTACAGGGGCCTAATGAAAAACTGTTTTTT. Protein product: CASSPLQGPNEKLFF.